This T cell receptor beta chain stems from a study of T cells of healthy individuals. Germline V gives CDR1 SEHNR, CDR2 FQNEAQ (reference sequence). The junction had 6 bases not matched to a gene; V was cut back by 5 bases and J by 6 bases. The CDR3 loop spans 13 amino acids. This clonotype was counted between two and nine times. TCRdb processed the 5' RACE reads anew with MiXCR; each CDR3 protein has one entry. Of 60,000 to 70,000 distinct CDR3 sequences listed, 15% to 20% are singletons. The chain joins TRBV7-9 to TRBJ2-5; TRBD2 matches at 7 bases. This clonotype was obtained from a human donor in good health. The CDR3 nucleotides are TGTGCCAGCAGCCGGACTAGTTCGCAGACCCAGTACTTC. Its protein product is CASSRTSSQTQYF.